This T cell receptor beta chain was recorded in a study of blood T cell repertoires in COVID-19. Across the whole study: Specimens from acute and convalescent COVID-19 originated in the United States, Italy and Spain. T cells, B-cell-depleted T cells, or PBMCs provided the cDNA or gDNA that served as material.

Trimming cost V 1 base and J 1 base, with 13 bases left between them. Per the germline V gene, CDR1 is SEHNR and CDR2 is FQNEAQ (reference sequence). The CDR3 length is 16 residues. Per the authors' pipeline: Amplification with reference gene primers provided the estimates of nucleated cell counts. The table came from immunoSEQ multiplex PCR; TCRdb's copy has only in-frame clones and leaves some out. V, J and clone size were drawn from that table, and D and trimming were deduced from the DNA. The repertoire consists of some 88,000 clones, with 91% occurring once and the leading ten covering around 2%.

This TCR was recovered from a human donor with active COVID-19. The donor label of this sample is uncertain. Input material: peripheral blood. This chain joins TRBV7-9 and TRBJ2-5, with D perhaps TRBD1 (6 bases). CDR3 in amino acids: CASSLVEDSFQETQYF. CDR3 nucleotides: TGTGCCAGCAGCTTAGTAGAGGACAGTTTCCAAGAGACCCAGTACTTC.